The rows below give T cell receptor beta chains drawn from one sample of a study of regulatory T cells in long-lasting Graves disease. TCRdb ran MiXCR on the multiplex PCR reads and lists one entry per CDR3 protein. The repertoire has 300,000 to 500,000 distinct CDR3 sequences, about a fifth of them found once; the top ten carry around 20%. This specimen was peripheral blood mononuclear cells (PBMCs), taken when the disease was refractory, from a patient treated with antithyroid drugs. The source is a female donor with Graves disease. Each CDR3 is given with its conserved first and last residue. A D gene is named only where the DNA matches it firmly. Only part of the rows carry a size: once, few, many, or a class if the clone is expanded.

cdr3_nt | cdr3_aa | d_call | j_call | clone_size | v_call
TGTGCCAGCAGTTTTTACAGGGATGGCCACGAGCAGTACTTC | CASSFYRDGHEQYF | NA | TRBJ2-7 | many | TRBV12-3/TRBV12-4
TGTGCCATTTCGGGGGAGAACACTGAAGCTTTCTTT | CAISGENTEAFF | NA | TRBJ1-1 | NA | TRBV3-2
TGTGCCAGCAGCTATGACCAGGATTACGAGCAGTACTTC | CASSYDQDYEQYF | NA | TRBJ2-7 | many | TRBV7-2
TGTGCCAGCAGCCAGGGACATTTATCTGGACGTGGCTACACCTTC | CASSQGHLSGRGYTF | NA | TRBJ1-2 | many | TRBV3-1
TGTGCCACACAGGGGTCCGCCTACGAGCAGTACTTC | CATQGSAYEQYF | TRBD1 | TRBJ2-7 | many | TRBV6-2/TRBV6-3
TGTGCCAGCAGTTACGACAGGGTCACCGGGGAGCTGTTTTTT | CASSYDRVTGELFF | TRBD1 | TRBJ2-2 | few | TRBV11-2
TGTGCCAGCAAAGGGTATCAGACCCTCATTGAAGCTTTCTTT | CASKGYQTLIEAFF | NA | TRBJ1-1 | many | TRBV6-1
TGTGCCAGCAGCCCTGGCTCAGAGATGAACACTGAAGCTTTCTTT | CASSPGSEMNTEAFF | NA | TRBJ1-1 | few | TRBV5-4
TGCAGCGTTAGGGGGAACACTGAAGCTTTCTTT | CSVRGNTEAFF | NA | TRBJ1-1 | few | TRBV29-1
TGTGCCAGCAGCGCAGAACCGGGTTGGACTGAGCAGTTCTTC | CASSAEPGWTEQFF | NA | TRBJ2-1 | NA | TRBV9
TGTGCCAGCAGCGGCGGGCGCGAAGGCACCATATATTTT | CASSGGREGTIYF | NA | TRBJ1-3 | few | TRBV7-9
TGTGCCAGCAGCTTAGTTCCCGGGAATGGATACGAGCAGTACTTC | CASSLVPGNGYEQYF | NA | TRBJ2-7 | many | TRBV11-2
TGTGCCTGGAGTCCTAACGGGGAGGGTTGGTGGAACACTGAAGCTTTCTTT | CAWSPNGEGWWNTEAFF | NA | TRBJ1-1 | few | TRBV30
TGTGCCAGCAGCTCCGGGACTAGCGGCAACTCCTACGAGCAGTACTTC | CASSSGTSGNSYEQYF | TRBD2 | TRBJ2-7 | few | TRBV11-2
TGCGCCAGCAGGAATGAGCCCGAAGGACTAGCGGGGTACACCGGGGAGCTGTTTTTT | CASRNEPEGLAGYTGELFF | TRBD2 | TRBJ2-2 | many | TRBV5-1
TGTGCCACCAGCAGAAAACGACAGGGAGAGACAGTAGGCTACACCTTC | CATSRKRQGETVGYTF | TRBD1 | TRBJ1-2 | many | TRBV15
TGTGCCAGCAGTTTTGGGACTCTCACAGATACGCAGTATTTT | CASSFGTLTDTQYF | NA | TRBJ2-3 | NA | TRBV12-3/TRBV12-4
TGCAGTGCTAGGGGGATGGTAGCGTTTAAAAGCTCCTACGAGCAGTACTTC | CSARGMVAFKSSYEQYF | NA | TRBJ2-7 | few | TRBV20-1
TGCGCCAGCAGCGGCGACAGGGGTGACACTGAAGCTTTCTTT | CASSGDRGDTEAFF | TRBD1 | TRBJ1-1 | NA | TRBV5-1
TGTGCCATCAGTGAGTCGGGACAGGGATACGGCTACACCTTC | CAISESGQGYGYTF | TRBD1 | TRBJ1-2 | many | TRBV10-3
TGTGCCAGCAGTCCGATCCCTCGGGTTCCCTCAAAGGGCTACACCTTC | CASSPIPRVPSKGYTF | NA | TRBJ1-2 | few | TRBV27
TGTGCCACCGGGTTAGCGGGGCGGAGGGATGAGCAGTTCTTC | CATGLAGRRDEQFF | TRBD2 | TRBJ2-1 | NA | TRBV27
TGTGCCAGCAGCTTAGGGACAGGGGCGGGCACTGAAGCTTTCTTT | CASSLGTGAGTEAFF | TRBD1 | TRBJ1-1 | NA | TRBV7-9